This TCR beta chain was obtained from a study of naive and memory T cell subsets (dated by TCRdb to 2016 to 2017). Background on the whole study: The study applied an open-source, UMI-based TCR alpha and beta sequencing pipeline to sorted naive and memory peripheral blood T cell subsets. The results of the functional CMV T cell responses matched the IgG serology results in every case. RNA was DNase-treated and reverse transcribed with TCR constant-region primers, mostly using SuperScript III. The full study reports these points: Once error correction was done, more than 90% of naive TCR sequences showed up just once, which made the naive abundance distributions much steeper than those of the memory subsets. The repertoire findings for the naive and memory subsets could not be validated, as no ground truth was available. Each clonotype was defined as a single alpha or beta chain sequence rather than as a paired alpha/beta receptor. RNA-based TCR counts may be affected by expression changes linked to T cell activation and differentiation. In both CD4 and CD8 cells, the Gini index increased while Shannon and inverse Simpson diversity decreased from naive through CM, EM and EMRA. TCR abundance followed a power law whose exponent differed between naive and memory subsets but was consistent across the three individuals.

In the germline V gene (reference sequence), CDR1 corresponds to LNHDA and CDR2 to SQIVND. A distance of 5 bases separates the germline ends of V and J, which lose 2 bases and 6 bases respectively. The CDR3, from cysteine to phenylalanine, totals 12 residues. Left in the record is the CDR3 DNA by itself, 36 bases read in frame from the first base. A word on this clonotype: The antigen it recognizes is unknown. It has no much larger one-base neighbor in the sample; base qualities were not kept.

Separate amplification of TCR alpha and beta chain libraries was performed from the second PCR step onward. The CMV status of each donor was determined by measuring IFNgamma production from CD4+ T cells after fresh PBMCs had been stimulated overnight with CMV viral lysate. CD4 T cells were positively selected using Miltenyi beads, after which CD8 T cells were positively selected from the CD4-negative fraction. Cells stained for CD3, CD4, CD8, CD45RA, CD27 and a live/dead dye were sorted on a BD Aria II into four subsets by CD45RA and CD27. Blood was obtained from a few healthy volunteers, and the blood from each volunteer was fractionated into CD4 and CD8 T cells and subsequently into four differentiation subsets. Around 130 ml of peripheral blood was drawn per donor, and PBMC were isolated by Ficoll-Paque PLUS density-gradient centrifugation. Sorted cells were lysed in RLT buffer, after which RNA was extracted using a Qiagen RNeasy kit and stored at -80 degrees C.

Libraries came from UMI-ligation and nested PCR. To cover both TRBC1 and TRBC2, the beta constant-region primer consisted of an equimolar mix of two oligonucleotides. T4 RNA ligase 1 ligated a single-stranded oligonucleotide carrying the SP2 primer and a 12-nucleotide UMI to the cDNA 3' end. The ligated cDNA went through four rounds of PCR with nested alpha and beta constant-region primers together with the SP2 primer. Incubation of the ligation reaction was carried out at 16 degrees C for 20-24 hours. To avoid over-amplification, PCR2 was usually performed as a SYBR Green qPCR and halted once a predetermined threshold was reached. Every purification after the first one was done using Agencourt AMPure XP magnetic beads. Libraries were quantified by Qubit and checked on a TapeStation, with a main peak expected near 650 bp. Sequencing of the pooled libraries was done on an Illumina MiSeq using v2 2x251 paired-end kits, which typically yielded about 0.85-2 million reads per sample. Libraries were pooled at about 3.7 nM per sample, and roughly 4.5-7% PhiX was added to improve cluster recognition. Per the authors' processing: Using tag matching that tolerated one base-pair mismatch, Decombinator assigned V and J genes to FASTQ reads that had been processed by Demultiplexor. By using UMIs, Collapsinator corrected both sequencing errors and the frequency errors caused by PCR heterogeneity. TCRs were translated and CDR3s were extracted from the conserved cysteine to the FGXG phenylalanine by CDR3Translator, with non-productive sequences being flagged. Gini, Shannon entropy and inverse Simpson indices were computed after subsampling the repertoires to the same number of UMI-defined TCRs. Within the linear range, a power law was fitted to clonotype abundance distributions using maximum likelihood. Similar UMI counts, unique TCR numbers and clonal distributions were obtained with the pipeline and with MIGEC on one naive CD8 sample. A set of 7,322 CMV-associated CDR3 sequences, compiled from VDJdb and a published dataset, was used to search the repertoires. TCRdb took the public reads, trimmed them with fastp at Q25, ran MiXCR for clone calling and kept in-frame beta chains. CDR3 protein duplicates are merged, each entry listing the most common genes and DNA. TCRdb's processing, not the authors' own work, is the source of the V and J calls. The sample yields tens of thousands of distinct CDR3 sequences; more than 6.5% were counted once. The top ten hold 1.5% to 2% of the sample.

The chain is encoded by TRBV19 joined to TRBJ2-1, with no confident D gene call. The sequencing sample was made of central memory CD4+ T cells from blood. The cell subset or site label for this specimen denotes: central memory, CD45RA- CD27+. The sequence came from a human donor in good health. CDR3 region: CASSIMGNEQFF. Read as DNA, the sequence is TGTGCCAGTAGTATAATGGGCAATGAGCAGTTCTTC.